This TCR beta chain appears in the sequencing data of a study of T cell responses to AZD1222 COVID-19 vaccine. Using immunoSEQ multiplex PCR, the repertoire was profiled, and TCRdb retains in-frame clones only, with some absent. The table includes about 140,000 clones, approximately 90% detected once. Second-dose recipients at about 4 or about 12 weeks were treated as one pooled group. Looked up from germline, CDR1 is SGDLS and CDR2 is YYNGEE. The trim removed 4 bases at V and 7 bases at J, leaving 10 bases unmatched. The CDR3 totals 16 residues. This receptor was taken from an adult who received the AZD1222 COVID-19 vaccine. The V gene is TRBV9, the J gene TRBJ2-1; 11 nucleotides match TRBD2. Source: peripheral blood, taken 28 days after the second AZD1222 dose. The CDR3 DNA sequence: TGTGCCAGCAGCTCCACCCTAGCGGGAGGTCATAATGAGCAGTTCTTC. This codes for CASSSTLAGGHNEQFF.